Reported below is one T cell receptor beta chain. This sample was included in a study of untreated major depressive disorder. TCRdb's copy holds only in-frame clones and misses some; the assay was immunoSEQ multiplex PCR. The sample shows tens of thousands of clones, approximately 92% of them seen only once. The CDR3 runs to 14 residues. With V trimmed by 6 bases and J by 5 bases, 9 bases remained unmatched. Germline V gene sequence: CDR1 SNHLY, CDR2 FYNNEI. Sequenced sample: CD4+ T cells from PBMCs. The J gene is TRBJ1-1, the V gene TRBV2, with 7 positions matching TRBD1. The sequence was obtained from a man under 40 in good health. The CDR3: CASSSDRAGTEAFF. DNA of the CDR3: TGTGCCAGCAGCTCTGACAGGGCGGGAACTGAAGCTTTCTTT.